This paragraph reports one T cell receptor (beta chain). Germline V gives CDR1 LNHDA, CDR2 SQIVND (reference sequence). Trimming took 9 bases from V and 11 from J, leaving 19 bases between them. The CDR3 covers 13 residues. Sequencing used immunoSEQ multiplex PCR; TCRdb keeps in-frame clones, though not all of them. In the table there are 130,000 or so clones, about 80% of which are singletons. These data belong to a study of blood T cell repertoires in COVID-19. Whole-study context: Samples came from the United States, Italy and Spain, spanning acute and convalescent COVID-19. PBMCs, B-cell-depleted T cells, or T cells were the source of the cDNA or gDNA that made up the material.

The receptor was derived from a human donor in a cohort sampled during active COVID-19. Sequenced: peripheral blood. This sequence joins TRBV19 and TRBJ1-4, with D perhaps matching TRBD1 (5 bases). DNA of the CDR3: TGTGCCAGCACCGGGACTTCGGTAGGGAAACTGTTTTTT. As protein: CASTGTSVGKLFF.